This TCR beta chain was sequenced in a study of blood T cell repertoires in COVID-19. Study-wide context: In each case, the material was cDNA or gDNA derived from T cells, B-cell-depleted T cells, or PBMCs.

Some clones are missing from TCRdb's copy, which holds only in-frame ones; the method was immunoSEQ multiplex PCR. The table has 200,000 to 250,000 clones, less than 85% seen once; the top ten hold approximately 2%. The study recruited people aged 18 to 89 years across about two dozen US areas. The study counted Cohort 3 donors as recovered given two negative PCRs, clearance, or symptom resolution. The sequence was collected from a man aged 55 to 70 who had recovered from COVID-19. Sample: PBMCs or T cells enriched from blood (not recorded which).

CDR3 residues: CSVGGTGGYTF. CDR3 in DNA: TGCAGCGTTGGAGGGACTGGTGGCTACACCTTC. The chain combines TRBV29-1 with TRBJ1-2; TRBD1 might be the D (5 bases). This CDR3 contains 11 residues. V dropped 4 bases and J dropped 7 bases, with 10 bases sitting between them. Germline V gene sequence: CDR1 SQVTM, CDR2 ANQGSEA.